The next 11 T cell receptor beta chains were all read from a single sample in a study of blood T cell repertoires in COVID-19. Repertoires were generated with immunoSEQ multiplex PCR, while TCRdb's copy carries only in-frame clones and drops some. Here the sample spans about 59,000 clones, over 75% being singletons. The sample comprised peripheral blood. The receptors derive from a man at least 80 years old in a cohort sampled during active COVID-19.

This clone was seen only a few times. This rearrangement joins TRBV29-1 to TRBJ2-1, with TRBD2 matching over 8 bases. The CDR3 runs 12 residues. Germline lookup yields CDR1 SQVTM and CDR2 ANQGSEA. V was pared by 6 bases and J by 6 bases, with 4 bases of the junction left unmatched. The CDR3 spells CSVSGSFNEQFF. In nucleotides, the CDR3 is TGCAGCGTCAGCGGGAGTTTCAATGAGCAGTTCTTC.

The chain combines TRBV3-1 (or the pseudogene TRBV3-2) with TRBJ1-5; 7 nucleotides line up with TRBD1. V lost 1 base and J lost 8; bases outside the gene matches: 8. Germline CDR1 and CDR2: LGHDT and YNNKEL (reference sequence). This CDR3 has 15 amino acids. The CDR3 loop reads CASSQGPRGNKPQHF. The DNA for the CDR3 is TGTGCCAGCAGCCAAGGTCCCAGGGGGAATAAGCCCCAGCATTTT.

V usage is TRBV6-2 or TRBV6-3 and J usage is TRBJ1-1, with D unclear. The germline CDR1 and CDR2 sequences are MNHEY and SVGEGT. This CDR3 has 11 amino acids. Trimming took 5 bases from V and 7 from J, leaving 8 bases between them. The CDR3: CASSNRGEAFF. CDR3 bases: TGTGCCAGCAGTAACCGGGGTGAAGCTTTCTTT.

This chain's CDR3 is CASSEGQGRRYEQYF. DNA of the CDR3: TGTGCCAGCAGCGAAGGACAGGGAAGAAGGTACGAGCAGTACTTC. V is TRBV5-4 and J is TRBJ2-7, with 8 bases lining up with TRBD1. The CDR3 sequence is 15 residues long. Losses at the gene ends were 4 bases for V and 4 bases for J; bases not matched to a gene: 10. Germline loops: CDR1 SGHNT, CDR2 YYREEE (reference sequence).

This rearrangement joins TRBV7-2 to TRBJ1-2, with 9 bases identical to TRBD1. With V trimmed by 5 bases and J by 5 bases, 6 bases remained unmatched. Germline loops: CDR1 SGHTA, CDR2 FQGNSA. The CDR3 has 14 residues. The CDR3 sequence: CASSPPGQGYGYTF. The CDR3 nucleotides are TGTGCCAGCAGCCCTCCGGGACAGGGTTATGGCTACACCTTC.

There are many counts of this clone. This chain joins TRBV7-2 and TRBJ1-2; D gene ambiguous. V was pared by 4 bases and J by 4 bases, with 4 bases between. The CDR3 contains 11 residues. The germline V gene has CDR1 SGHTA and CDR2 FQGNSA. CDR3 coding DNA: TGTGCCAGCAGCTCCCTCTATGGCTACACCTTC. This codes for CASSSLYGYTF.

This clone was counted once. This chain connects TRBV5-1 to TRBJ1-6; D is uncertain. The CDR3 contains 14 residues. V lost 4 bases to trimming and J lost 8 bases, with 13 bases between them. Germline V gene data show CDR1 as SGHRS and CDR2 as YFSETQ. The CDR3 here is CASSRDVRHSPLHF. The DNA for the CDR3 is TGCGCCAGCAGCCGGGATGTACGTCATTCACCCCTCCACTTT.

The CDR3 reads CASSRTGTRSYEQYF. In nucleotides, the CDR3 is TGTGCCAGCAGCCGGACAGGCACCCGTTCCTACGAGCAGTACTTC. The gene calls are TRBV11-2 and TRBJ2-7; 7 nucleotides align to TRBD1. Germline V lookup: CDR1 SGHAT, CDR2 FQNNGV. CDR3 length: 15 residues. The ends lost 5 bases at V and 1 base at J; junction bases unmatched: 8.

The chain joins TRBV12-3 or TRBV12-4 to TRBJ1-2, with D perhaps TRBD1 (6 bases). The length of the CDR3 is 12 residues. V was trimmed by 6 bases and J by 4 bases, leaving 9 bases between them. DNA for the CDR3: TGTGCCAGCAGCGACAGGAGCTATGGCTACACCTTC. Protein: CASSDRSYGYTF.

The V call is TRBV27, the J call TRBJ2-6; D is uncertain. CDR3 length equals 15 residues. The V and J ends lost 5 bases and 4 bases respectively, with 12 bases between them. CDR1 and CDR2 (germline): MNHEY, SMNVEV (reference sequence). The DNA of the CDR3 is TGTGCCAGCAGTACTTTGTTAACGGGGGCCAACGTCCTGACTTTC. It codes for CASSTLLTGANVLTF.

The chain carries TRBV5-5 and TRBJ1-1, with 12 positions matching TRBD1. In germline, CDR1 is SGHKS, CDR2 YYEKEE (reference sequence). V lost 0 bases to trimming and J lost 4 bases; unmatched junction nucleotides: 10. CDR3 length: 18 amino acids. The CDR3: CASSLDPGQGAIGTEAFF. The CDR3 DNA reads TGTGCCAGCAGCTTGGATCCGGGACAGGGGGCCATTGGCACTGAAGCTTTCTTT.